This TCR beta chain was profiled in a study of T cell repertoires in cytomegalovirus infection (dated by TCRdb to the late 2010s). At the level of the whole study: Peptide stimulations targeted recently identified HLA-C-restricted CMV epitopes, whose presentation resists viral immunomodulation, together with well-studied HLA-B-restricted epitopes. Donor HLA type was relevant to the analysis, because carriage of CMV infection together with the matching HLA type was indicated by public TCR beta signatures. General study outcomes and caveats: The ex vivo response was dominated by HLA-C-restricted CMV-specific TCR beta clonotypes, which also provided the single most frequent clonotype in two of eight donors. In both this cohort and an independent roughly 400-donor cohort, the cumulative frequency of public TCR beta family members distinguished carriers of CMV infection plus the relevant HLA type.

This specimen's treatment or condition label, per the study, means: in vitro stimulation with specific CMV peptide epitopes to enrich CMV-specific T cells. From cysteine to phenylalanine, the CDR3 is 15 amino acids long. CDR3 DNA is the only sequence kept; it has 45 bases, read in frame from the first base. According to the germline V gene (reference sequence), CDR1 reads DFQATT and CDR2 reads SNEGSKA. Germline trimming: 6 bases from V, 6 bases from J; junction bases outside gene matches: 7. Remarks on this clonotype: Its antigen has not been determined. Base qualities are not recorded, but no much larger clone differs from it by a single base.

The sequencing machine was an Illumina HiSeq 1500. TCRdb reprocessed the public reads (quality trimming at Q25 with fastp, clone calling with MiXCR) and kept in-frame beta chains. Rows with a matching CDR3 protein are joined into one entry that keeps the most common DNA and genes. The table for this sample lists about 89,000 distinct CDR3 sequences; 25% to 30% of them were counted only once. The ten most abundant clones make up more than 70% of the sample. Recombination connected TRBV20-1 to TRBJ2-2, with 13 junctional bases fitting TRBD2. The sample consisted of CD8+ T cells from cultured PBMCs, taken from culture after CMV antigen stimulation. The clonotype was recovered from a human donor in good health (CMV status not recorded). Some clones in this sample may be carry-over from other donors' samples. This receptor carries the CDR3 CSAPTSGGAPGELFF. The DNA sequence is given as TGCAGTGCACCTACTAGCGGGGGGGCCCCCGGGGAGCTGTTTTTT.